The rows below give T cell receptor beta chains drawn from one sample of a study of OX40 agonist ivuxolimab in advanced cancers. Assay used: immunoSEQ multiplex PCR; TCRdb lists only in-frame clones, some missing. The table has 37,000 or so clones, about 90% seen once. Sequenced here: CD4+ or CD8+ T cells sorted from blood, sampled in a trial of the OX40 agonist ivuxolimab. These receptors were taken from an adult with an advanced solid tumor such as melanoma, head and neck, liver or kidney cancer. Both conserved end residues are part of each CDR3. Fields, in order: J gene, D gene, V gene, clone size, CDR3 DNA, CDR3 protein. D genes are given only for firm matches. Clone size appears in some rows only: once, few, many, or a class for an expanded clone.

J gene: TRBJ2-7; D gene: .; V gene: TRBV19; clone size: .; CDR3 DNA: TGTGCCAGTAGTACGACCTCCACGGGACACAGCTCCTACGAGCAGTACTTC; CDR3 protein: CASSTTSTGHSSYEQYF
J gene: TRBJ1-2; D gene: TRBD1; V gene: TRBV12-5; clone size: .; CDR3 DNA: TGTGCTAGTGGTTTGGTCGGAATGGGGACAGAGGGTGGCTACACCTTC; CDR3 protein: CASGLVGMGTEGGYTF
J gene: TRBJ2-5; D gene: TRBD1; V gene: TRBV5-1; clone size: .; CDR3 DNA: TGCGCCAGCAGTTCAGGGACAGGGGGGAACCAAGAGACCCAGTACTTC; CDR3 protein: CASSSGTGGNQETQYF
J gene: TRBJ1-1; D gene: TRBD1; V gene: TRBV9; clone size: .; CDR3 DNA: TGTGCCAGCAGGCAAGGACAGGGGAGGTCCACTGAAGCTTTCTTT; CDR3 protein: CASRQGQGRSTEAFF
J gene: TRBJ1-5; D gene: .; V gene: TRBV19; clone size: .; CDR3 DNA: TGTGCCAGTAGTATATCTCCATATAGCAATCAGCCCCAGCATTTT; CDR3 protein: CASSISPYSNQPQHF
J gene: TRBJ2-3; D gene: .; V gene: TRBV7-6; clone size: .; CDR3 DNA: TGTGCCAGCAGTTCTGCAAAGGGAAATACGCAGTATTTT; CDR3 protein: CASSSAKGNTQYF
J gene: TRBJ2-6; D gene: .; V gene: TRBV5-4; clone size: .; CDR3 DNA: TGTGCCAGTCACGACCGGAGGACAGCAATCTCTGGGGCCAACGTCCTGACTTTC; CDR3 protein: CASHDRRTAISGANVLTF
J gene: TRBJ2-1; D gene: TRBD1; V gene: TRBV5-1; clone size: .; CDR3 DNA: TGCGCCAGCCTCGGGACAGGGTCGTATGAGCAGTTCTTC; CDR3 protein: CASLGTGSYEQFF
J gene: TRBJ2-7; D gene: TRBD1; V gene: TRBV5-8; clone size: .; CDR3 DNA: TGTGCCAGCAGCGGGACAGGGCGACCCTCCTACGAGCAGTACTTC; CDR3 protein: CASSGTGRPSYEQYF
J gene: TRBJ1-1; D gene: .; V gene: TRBV4-1; clone size: large; CDR3 DNA: TGCGCCAGCAGCCAAGATGCGGGCAGGCTCAACTCGGGAGCTTTCTTT; CDR3 protein: CASSQDAGRLNSGAFF
J gene: TRBJ1-2; D gene: .; V gene: TRBV27; clone size: .; CDR3 DNA: TGTGCCAGCAGTATAAATTTAGAGGCTTTTAATGGCTACACCTTC; CDR3 protein: CASSINLEAFNGYTF
J gene: TRBJ2-3; D gene: TRBD1; V gene: TRBV15; clone size: .; CDR3 DNA: TGTGCCACCAGCAGAGGGGACAGGGGGCTTCGCACAGATACGCAGTATTTT; CDR3 protein: CATSRGDRGLRTDTQYF
J gene: TRBJ2-3; D gene: .; V gene: TRBV7-6; clone size: once; CDR3 DNA: TGTGCCAGCAGCTTACCCCGGAGTGGGGGGCCGGGTGCTAGCACAGATACGCAGTATTTT; CDR3 protein: CASSLPRSGGPGASTDTQYF
J gene: TRBJ2-4; D gene: .; V gene: TRBV10-3; clone size: .; CDR3 DNA: TGTGCCATCAGTGAGTCTGGGAGAATTCAGTACTTC; CDR3 protein: CAISESGRIQYF
J gene: TRBJ2-5; D gene: TRBD2; V gene: TRBV5-4; clone size: .; CDR3 DNA: TGTGCCAGCAGCTCCGGACTAGCGGGGGGAGAGACCCAGTACTTC; CDR3 protein: CASSSGLAGGETQYF
J gene: TRBJ1-2; D gene: TRBD1; V gene: TRBV5-6; clone size: .; CDR3 DNA: TGTGCCAGCAGCTTAGGACAGGGCTGGCACTATGGCTACACCTTC; CDR3 protein: CASSLGQGWHYGYTF
J gene: TRBJ2-2; D gene: .; V gene: TRBV4-1; clone size: .; CDR3 DNA: TGCGCCAGCAGCCAATATTCCGGGACCAGTGACACCGGGGAGCTGTTTTTT; CDR3 protein: CASSQYSGTSDTGELFF
J gene: TRBJ2-7; D gene: .; V gene: TRBV7-9; clone size: once; CDR3 DNA: TGTGCCAGCAGCCCCCCACTAGTCTACGAGCAGTACTTC; CDR3 protein: CASSPPLVYEQYF
J gene: TRBJ2-1; D gene: TRBD2; V gene: TRBV6-6; clone size: few; CDR3 DNA: TGTGCCAGCAGCCGGACTAGCGGGGGGGTAGATGAGCAGTTCTTC; CDR3 protein: CASSRTSGGVDEQFF
J gene: TRBJ1-2; D gene: TRBD1; V gene: TRBV25-1; clone size: .; CDR3 DNA: TGTGCCAGCAATGACAGGGGCTATGGCTACACCTTC; CDR3 protein: CASNDRGYGYTF
J gene: TRBJ2-5; D gene: .; V gene: TRBV7-9; clone size: .; CDR3 DNA: TGTGCCAGCAGCAACACCATCGAGGAGCTCCAAGAGACCCAGTACTTC; CDR3 protein: CASSNTIEELQETQYF
J gene: TRBJ2-7; D gene: TRBD1; V gene: TRBV5-1; clone size: .; CDR3 DNA: TGCGCCAGCAGCTTGAGACAGGGGAACTCCTACGAGCAGTACTTC; CDR3 protein: CASSLRQGNSYEQYF
J gene: TRBJ2-2; D gene: TRBD2; V gene: TRBV9; clone size: .; CDR3 DNA: TGTGCCACCCAGCGGGGGGGAAACACCGGGGAGCTGTTTTTT; CDR3 protein: CATQRGGNTGELFF
J gene: TRBJ1-5; D gene: .; V gene: TRBV29-1; clone size: .; CDR3 DNA: TGCAGCGTTGATGGGCAGGGACCCAATCAGCCCCAGCATTTT; CDR3 protein: CSVDGQGPNQPQHF
J gene: TRBJ2-1; D gene: .; V gene: TRBV27; clone size: once; CDR3 DNA: TGTGCCAGCAGTTTATTCGGGGGCATCGCCTACAATGAGCAGTTCTTC; CDR3 protein: CASSLFGGIAYNEQFF
J gene: TRBJ2-7; D gene: .; V gene: TRBV5-6; clone size: .; CDR3 DNA: TGTGCCAGCAGCTTGGCCCACGAGCAGTACTTC; CDR3 protein: CASSLAHEQYF
J gene: TRBJ1-1; D gene: TRBD1; V gene: TRBV5-1; clone size: .; CDR3 DNA: TGCGCCAGCAGCTCGGGACAGGGGAGGAACACTGAAGCTTTCTTT; CDR3 protein: CASSSGQGRNTEAFF
J gene: TRBJ1-3; D gene: .; V gene: TRBV7-9; clone size: .; CDR3 DNA: TGTGCCAGCAGCTTAGCTCCAGGAAACACCATATATTTT; CDR3 protein: CASSLAPGNTIYF
J gene: TRBJ1-1; D gene: .; V gene: TRBV5-6; clone size: few; CDR3 DNA: TGTGCCAGCAGCCAAGGGGGAAACACTGAAGCTTTCTTT; CDR3 protein: CASSQGGNTEAFF
J gene: TRBJ2-3; D gene: .; V gene: TRBV5-6; clone size: .; CDR3 DNA: TGTGCCAGCAGCCCGGAGAGGCATACGCAGTATTTT; CDR3 protein: CASSPERHTQYF
J gene: TRBJ1-1; D gene: .; V gene: TRBV2; clone size: .; CDR3 DNA: TGTGCCAGCAGAGGCACTATGAACACTGAAGCTTTCTTT; CDR3 protein: CASRGTMNTEAFF
J gene: TRBJ2-3; D gene: .; V gene: TRBV10-1; clone size: .; CDR3 DNA: TGCGTCAGCCCCCCAGGAGATACGCAGTATTTT; CDR3 protein: CVSPPGDTQYF
J gene: TRBJ2-7; D gene: .; V gene: TRBV11-2; clone size: many; CDR3 DNA: TGTGCCAGCAGCTTGGAGTGGTCCGAGCAGTACTTC; CDR3 protein: CASSLEWSEQYF
J gene: TRBJ2-7; D gene: .; V gene: TRBV19; clone size: .; CDR3 DNA: TGTGCCAGTAGTATTGTGGGGAGAGCTTACGAGCAGTACTTC; CDR3 protein: CASSIVGRAYEQYF
J gene: TRBJ2-1; D gene: .; V gene: TRBV7-9; clone size: .; CDR3 DNA: TGTGCCAGCAGCTCCCCAGCAGGGGGGAATGAGCAGTTCTTC; CDR3 protein: CASSSPAGGNEQFF